These 11 T cell receptor beta chains were all obtained from the same sample, sequenced in a study of cytomegalovirus exposure and HLA in healthy donors. PCR was performed using 60 Vbeta and 13 Jbeta primers. Clones were read by immunoSEQ multiplex PCR, and TCRdb kept only the in-frame ones, dropping some. The sample consists of 150,000 to 200,000 clones, around four fifths of them appearing once. The material sequenced was PBMCs. The source is a woman in her forties in good health and CMV-seronegative.

The J gene is TRBJ2-7, the V gene TRBV9; possibly TRBD2 for D (6 bases). This CDR3 region has 15 residues. Germline V CDR1 and CDR2: SGDLS, YYNGEE. V lost 0 bases and J 2 bases, leaving 12 bases between the germline ends. Written as DNA, the CDR3 is TGTGCCAGCAGCGTAGGCGGGGCGCGCGCCTACGAGCAGTACTTC. This gives the protein CASSVGGARAYEQYF.

CDR3 loop: CASSYSDRGADYEQYF. CDR3 nucleotides: TGTGCCAGCAGTTACTCGGATCGCGGTGCCGATTACGAGCAGTACTTC. The rearrangement joins TRBV6-6 to TRBJ2-7, with D hard to call. V was shortened by 0 bases and J by 4 bases, with 16 bases between the two germline ends. This CDR3 region has 16 residues. Germline V CDR1 and CDR2: MNHNY, SVGAGI (reference sequence).

The chain joins TRBV7-2 to TRBJ2-3; the D gene is possibly TRBD2 (6 bases). The germline CDR1 and CDR2 sequences are SGHTA and FQGNSA. The CDR3 sequence is 15 residues long. Trimming stripped 4 bases from V and 6 bases from J, with 17 bases between. CDR3 residues: CASSSPSGQRDTQYF. The CDR3 bases are TGTGCCAGCAGCTCCCCCAGCGGGCAAAGGGATACGCAGTATTTT. The full variable domain, with the rest looked up from reference TRBV7-2 and TRBJ2-3, is GAGVSQSPSNKVTEKGKDVELRCDPISGHTALYWYRQSLGQGLEFLIYFQGNSAPDKSGLPSDRFSAERTGGSVSTLTIQRTQQEDSAVYLCASSSPSGQRDTQYFGPGTRLTVL.

This sequence joins TRBV29-1 and TRBJ2-1, with 14 bases matching TRBD2. Germline values: CDR1 SQVTM, CDR2 ANQGSEA. This CDR3 has 13 residues. V lost 8 bases to trimming and J lost 14 bases; unmatched junction nucleotides: 11. DNA for the CDR3: TGCAGCTCCTTTGCGGGACTAGCGGGAGTAGAGTTCTTC. It codes for CSSFAGLAGVEFF.

This clone occurred a few times. V usage is TRBV15 and J usage is TRBJ2-7, with TRBD1 identical over 7 bases. The CDR3 runs 17 residues. With V trimmed by 0 bases and J by 1 base, 9 bases remained unmatched. Germline-derived CDR1 and CDR2 are LNHNV and YYDKDF (reference sequence). Written as DNA, the CDR3 is TGTGCCACCAGCAGAGATTTGGGGACAGACTATTCCTACGAGCAGTACTTC. It encodes CATSRDLGTDYSYEQYF.

The chain employs TRBV7-9 and TRBJ2-3; the match to TRBD2 covers 8 bases. V was clipped by 0 bases and J by 4 bases; unmatched bases: 3. This CDR3 contains 15 residues. CDR1 is SEHNR, CDR2 FQNEAQ, per germline (reference sequence). The CDR3 loop reads CASSLALAGSDTQYF. DNA of the CDR3: TGTGCCAGCAGCTTAGCGCTAGCGGGTTCAGATACGCAGTATTTT.

The chain combines TRBV15 with TRBJ2-3; 8 positions match TRBD1. With V trimmed by 4 bases and J by 9 bases, 9 bases remained unmatched. The CDR3 consists of 14 residues. Per germline, CDR1 LNHNV and CDR2 YYDKDF (reference sequence). The CDR3 sequence: CATSTAPRGQTQYF. The CDR3 DNA sequence: TGTGCCACCAGCACTGCCCCCAGGGGGCAAACGCAGTATTTT.

The count of this clone is one. V is TRBV6-4 and J is TRBJ2-3, with no clear D. The CDR3 is 16 residues long. V was cut by 0 bases and J by 3 bases, with 13 bases left in between. CDR1 and CDR2 from the germline V gene are MRHNA and SNTAGT. CDR3 protein: CASSDSVGFGTDTQYF. In nucleotides, the CDR3 is TGTGCCAGCAGTGACTCAGTCGGGTTTGGGACAGATACGCAGTATTTT.

This clone was detected only a few times. The chain is built from TRBV11-3 and TRBJ1-3; D unresolved. The germline CDR1 and CDR2 sequences are SGHNT and YENEEA. Trimming removed 1 base from V and 8 bases from J, with 3 bases in between. This CDR3 has 11 amino acids. The CDR3 DNA is TGTGCCAGCAGCTTAGCAGACACCATATATTTT. It yields the protein CASSLADTIYF.

This sequence joins TRBV11-2 and TRBJ1-2; TRBD1 aligns across 7 bases. Germline V gives CDR1 SGHAT, CDR2 FQNNGV. The CDR3 consists of 16 residues. J was trimmed by 3 bases and V by 0 bases; bases with no gene match: 7. The CDR3 nucleotides are TGTGCCAGCAGCTTAGATGCCGCAGGGGGGTACTATGGCTACACCTTC. This gives the protein CASSLDAAGGYYGYTF.

The J gene is TRBJ2-7, the V gene TRBV5-4; maybe TRBD2 (6 bases). V was cut by 5 bases and J by 0 bases, with 12 bases left in between. CDR3 length equals 14 residues. The germline V gene encodes CDR1 SGHNT and CDR2 YYREEE (reference sequence). The CDR3 protein is CASSLGGSSYEQYV. The CDR3 DNA reads as TGTGCCAGCAGTCTGGGGGGTAGCTCCTACGAGCAGTACGTC.